This entry lists 8 T cell receptor beta chains sequenced from one sample in a study of tumor-infiltrating lymphocytes in primary liver carcinoma. Using a constant-region primer together with ProtoScript II reverse transcriptase, TCR beta cDNA was made from around 0.55 ug of total RNA. Libraries of TCR beta came from three nested multiplex PCR rounds with slightly modified ARM-PCR. The first two PCR rounds used TRBV1-TRBV30 primers with a Cbeta primer, around 10 cycles each. From the multiplex PCR reads, TCRdb called clonotypes with MiXCR, one entry per CDR3 protein. The sample holds roughly 36,000 distinct CDR3 sequences; about 75% are singletons and the top ten take 35% to 40%. Co-extracted RNA and DNA came from around 18-30 mg of unsorted bulk tissue. The sequencing sample was made of tumor-adjacent normal liver tissue. The receptors stem from a man between 40 and 49 years old with primary liver carcinoma and hepatitis B virus infection.

In the case of this clonotype: One junction end disagrees with the germline gene, perhaps due to a read error. The V gene is TRBV28, the J gene TRBJ1-3; weak D call: TRBD1 (6 bases). The CDR3 loop spans 15 amino acids. Germline CDR1 and CDR2: MDHEN and SYDVKM. The CDR3 loop is CASSTLTGTGNTIYF. In DNA form, the CDR3 reads TGTGCCAGCAGCACTTTGACAGGAACTGGAAACACTATATATTTT.

About this clonotype itself: The junction shows a germline mismatch at one end, possibly a read error. This chain's CDR3 is CASSPGDYEQYF. The CDR3 DNA follows: TGTGCTAGCAGTCCCGGGGACTATGAGCAGTACTTC. The chain is built from TRBV11-2 and TRBJ2-7, with TRBD2 identical over 7 bases. This CDR3 is built from 12 residues. Germline V gives CDR1 SGHAT, CDR2 FQNNGV.

About this clonotype itself: Likely a read error: the CDR3 ends without its conserved phenylalanine or tryptophan. The J gene is TRBJ2-1, the V gene TRBV6-1, with D possibly being TRBD2 (6 bases). V was pared by 3 bases and J by 8 bases, with 17 bases between. The CDR3 extends over 15 amino acids. The V gene's germline CDR1 is MNHNS and CDR2 SASEGT. The CDR3 loop reads CASSETSGSSHEQFL. The CDR3 region has the DNA TGTGCCAGCAGTGAGACTAGTGGGAGTTCCCATGAGCAGTTCTTA.

This clonotype is medium-sized (0.01 to 0.1%) in the sample. The rearrangement uses TRBV6-4 and TRBJ2-2; D uncertain. CDR3 length: 15 amino acids. Deletions cut 3 bases from V and 1 base from J, with 9 bases between. Germline loops: CDR1 MRHNA, CDR2 SNTAGT. The CDR3, as DNA: TGTGCCAGCAGTGATTTGAATGAGAACACCGGGGAGCTGTTTTTT. This sequence encodes CASSDLNENTGELFF.

This clonotype appeared once. No conserved phenylalanine or tryptophan is present at the end of the CDR3, so a read error is the likely explanation. V gene TRBV6-1 combines with J gene TRBJ2-2; D uncertain. The CDR3 contains 13 residues. CDR1 is MNHNS and CDR2 is SASEGT in the germline V gene. CDR3 sequence (DNA): TGTGCTAGCAGTGAAGCCCAGAATGGGGAGCTGTTTTAT. Translated, it gives CASSEAQNGELFY.

Of note for this clonotype: Without the conserved terminal phenylalanine or tryptophan, this CDR3 likely stems from a read error. The DNA is left out, because the CDR3 cannot be placed on it with certainty; the CDR3 is given as TCRdb lists it. The chain recombines TRBV4-1 with TRBJ2-1; the table's D call, TRBD2, was not checked against the DNA. Counting both end residues, the CDR3 totals 16 amino acids. Germline V CDR1 and CDR2: MGHRA, YSYEKL. CDR3 sequence reads: CASSQESASGVNEHFL.

V and J are TRBV6-2 or TRBV6-3 and TRBJ1-1, with no clear D. CDR3 length: 12 residues. The V end lost 6 bases, the J end lost 7 bases, and 12 bases lay between the germline ends. CDR1 MNHEY and CDR2 SVGEGT come from the germline V gene. CDR3 DNA: TGTGCCAGCAGGAGGAGGGTGGGTGAAGCTTTCTTT. Its translation is CASRRRVGEAFF.

This clonotype was detected only a few times. One junction end does not reproduce the germline sequence, and a read error may be involved. The V gene is TRBV6-1, the J gene TRBJ2-1, with 8 bases fitting TRBD1. CDR1 and CDR2 from the germline V gene are MNHNS and SASEGT. This CDR3 has 13 amino acids. The CDR3 spells CTSSEGTGDEQFF. CDR3 in DNA: TGTACCAGCAGTGAGGGGACAGGCGATGAGCAGTTCTTC.